This T cell receptor beta chain was documented in a study of shared clonotypes between healthy human individuals. Study information: Each donor's CD4 naive and CD4 memory cells filled three plates apiece, CD8 naive two, and CD8 memory one.

The CDR3 runs 16 residues. The germline V gene encodes CDR1 SGHTA and CDR2 FQGTGA. Trimming cost V 0 bases and J 4 bases, with 16 bases left between them. Regarding the study as a whole: Relative to clonotypes present in all four donors, those not shared had lower generation probabilities.

Several immunoSEQ plates held equal portions of the genomic DNA taken from each subset. Each replicate PCR on the sorted subsets used 150 to 200 ng DNA (roughly 32,000 T cell genomes). TCRdb's copy holds only in-frame clones and misses some; the assay was immunoSEQ multiplex PCR. The table has 2 million to 3 million clones, more than 90% seen once. As to this clone: The antigen is unknown.

The sequencing sample was made of naive CD4+ T cells sorted from blood. Indicated subset: CD45RA+ positively selected. The receptor was derived from a man aged 18 to 29 in good health. V and J are TRBV7-3 and TRBJ2-7; D uncertain. CDR3 loop: CASSLTGWPAVYEQYF. The CDR3 bases are TGTGCCAGCAGCTTAACGGGGTGGCCAGCAGTATACGAGCAGTACTTC. Supplemented by reference TRBV7-3 and TRBJ2-7, the full variable domain reads GAGVSQTPSNKVTEKGKYVELRCDPISGHTALYWYRQSLGQGPEFLIYFQGTGAADDSGLPNDRFFAVRPEGSVSTLKIQRTERGDSAVYLCASSLTGWPAVYEQYFGPGTRLTVT.